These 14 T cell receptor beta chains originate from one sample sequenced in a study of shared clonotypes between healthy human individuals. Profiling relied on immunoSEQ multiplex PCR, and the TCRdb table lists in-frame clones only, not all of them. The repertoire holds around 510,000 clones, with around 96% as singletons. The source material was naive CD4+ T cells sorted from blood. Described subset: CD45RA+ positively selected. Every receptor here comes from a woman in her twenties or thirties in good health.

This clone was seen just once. The CDR3 here is CAISEDGNSNQPQHF. CDR3 sequence (DNA): TGTGCCATCAGTGAAGACGGGAATAGCAATCAGCCCCAGCATTTT. The chain couples TRBV10-3 to TRBJ1-5; D remains ambiguous. Germline V gene data show CDR1 as ENHRY and CDR2 as SYGVKD. The ends were cut back, 3 bases at V and 0 bases at J, with 9 bases in the middle. The CDR3 loop spans 15 amino acids.

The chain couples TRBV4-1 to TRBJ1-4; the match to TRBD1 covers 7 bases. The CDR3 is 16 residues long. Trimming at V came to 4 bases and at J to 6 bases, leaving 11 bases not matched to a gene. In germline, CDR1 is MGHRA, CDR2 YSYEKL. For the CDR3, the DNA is TGCGCCAGCAGCCGGGGTACAGGGGCTTTGTATGAAAAACTGTTTTTT. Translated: CASSRGTGALYEKLFF.

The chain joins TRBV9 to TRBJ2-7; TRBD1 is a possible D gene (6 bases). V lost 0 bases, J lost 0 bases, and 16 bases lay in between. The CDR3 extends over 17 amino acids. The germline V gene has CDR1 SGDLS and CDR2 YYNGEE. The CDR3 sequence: CASSVGVWAGASYEQYF. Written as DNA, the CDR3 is TGTGCCAGCAGCGTAGGAGTATGGGCAGGGGCCTCCTACGAGCAGTACTTC.

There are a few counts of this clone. The CDR3, as DNA: TGTGCCAGCAGCTTGGGATGGGATAGCGGGCCAAGCTACGAGCAGTACTTC. Its protein product is CASSLGWDSGPSYEQYF. The chain links TRBV7-9 to TRBJ2-7, with 7 bases identical to TRBD2. With V trimmed by 3 bases and J by 3 bases, 14 bases remained unmatched. The CDR3 extends over 17 amino acids. Germline CDR1 and CDR2: SEHNR and FQNEAQ (reference sequence).

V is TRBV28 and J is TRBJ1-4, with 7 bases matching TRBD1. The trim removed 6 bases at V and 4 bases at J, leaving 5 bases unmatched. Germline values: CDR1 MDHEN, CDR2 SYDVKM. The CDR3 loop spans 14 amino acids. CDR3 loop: CASSVGQFNEKLFF. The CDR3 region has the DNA TGTGCCAGCAGCGTGGGACAGTTTAATGAAAAACTGTTTTTT.

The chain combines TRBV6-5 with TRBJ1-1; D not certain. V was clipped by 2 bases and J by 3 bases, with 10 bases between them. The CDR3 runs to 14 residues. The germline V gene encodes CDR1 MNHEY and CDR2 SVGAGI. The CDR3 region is CASSYGRAHTEAFF. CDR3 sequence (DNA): TGTGCCAGCAGTTACGGCCGGGCCCACACTGAAGCTTTCTTT.

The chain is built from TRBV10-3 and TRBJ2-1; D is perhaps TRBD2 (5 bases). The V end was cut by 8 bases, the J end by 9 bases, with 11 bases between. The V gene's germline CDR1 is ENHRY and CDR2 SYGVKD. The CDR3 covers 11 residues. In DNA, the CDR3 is TGTGCCATCGGTAGGAGCGGTGAGCAGTTCTTC. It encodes CAIGRSGEQFF.

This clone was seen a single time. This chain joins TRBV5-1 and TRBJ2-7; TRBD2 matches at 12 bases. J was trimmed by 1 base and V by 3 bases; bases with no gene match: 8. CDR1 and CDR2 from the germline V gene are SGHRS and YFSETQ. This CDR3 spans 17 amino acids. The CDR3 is CASSSKTSGGLSYEQYF. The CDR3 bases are TGCGCCAGCAGCTCAAAGACTAGCGGGGGACTTTCCTACGAGCAGTACTTC. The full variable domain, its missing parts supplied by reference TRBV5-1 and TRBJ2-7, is KAGVTQTPRYLIKTRGQQVTLSCSPISGHRSVSWYQQTPGQGLQFLFEYFSETQRNKGNFPGRFSGRQFSNSRSEMNVSTLELGDSALYLCASSSKTSGGLSYEQYFGPGTRLTVT.

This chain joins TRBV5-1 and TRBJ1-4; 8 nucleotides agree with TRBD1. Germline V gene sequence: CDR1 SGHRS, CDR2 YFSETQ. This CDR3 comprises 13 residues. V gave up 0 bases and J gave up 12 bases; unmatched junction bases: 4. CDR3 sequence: CASSLVDRGQLFF. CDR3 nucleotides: TGCGCCAGCAGCTTGGTCGACAGGGGTCAACTGTTTTTT.

The CDR3 DNA is TGTGCCAGCAGCTTAGCGGGGGACAGCTGGTTCTCCTACGAGCAGTACTTC. Its translation: CASSLAGDSWFSYEQYF. The rearrangement joins TRBV7-9 to TRBJ2-7; 7 positions match TRBD1. The junction had 8 bases not matched to a gene; V was cut back by 0 bases and J by 0 bases. The CDR3 covers 17 residues. In germline, CDR1 is SEHNR, CDR2 FQNEAQ (reference sequence).

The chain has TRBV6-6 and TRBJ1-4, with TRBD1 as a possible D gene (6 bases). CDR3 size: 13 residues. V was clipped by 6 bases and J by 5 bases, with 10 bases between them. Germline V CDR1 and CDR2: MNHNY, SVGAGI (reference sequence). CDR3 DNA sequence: TGTGCCAGCAGGAGCCAGGGGAATGAAAAACTGTTTTTT. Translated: CASRSQGNEKLFF.

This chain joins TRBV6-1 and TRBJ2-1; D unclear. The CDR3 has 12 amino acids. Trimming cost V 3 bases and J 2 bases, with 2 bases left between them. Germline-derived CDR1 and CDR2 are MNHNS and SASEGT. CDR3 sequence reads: CASSDAYNEQFF. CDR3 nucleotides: TGTGCCAGCAGTGACGCCTACAATGAGCAGTTCTTC.

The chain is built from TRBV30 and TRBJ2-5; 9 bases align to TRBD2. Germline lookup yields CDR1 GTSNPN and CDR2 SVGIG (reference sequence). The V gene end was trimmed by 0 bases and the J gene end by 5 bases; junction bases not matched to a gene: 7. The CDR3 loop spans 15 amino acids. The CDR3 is CAWSVMREGPETQYF. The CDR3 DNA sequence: TGTGCCTGGAGTGTGATGCGGGAGGGCCCGGAGACCCAGTACTTC.

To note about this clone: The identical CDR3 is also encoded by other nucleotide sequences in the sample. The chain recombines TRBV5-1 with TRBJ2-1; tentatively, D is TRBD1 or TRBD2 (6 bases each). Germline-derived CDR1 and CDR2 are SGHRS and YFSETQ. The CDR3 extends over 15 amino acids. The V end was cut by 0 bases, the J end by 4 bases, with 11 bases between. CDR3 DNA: TGCGCCAGCAGCTTGGTGGGGGGCAGTTACAATGAGCAGTTCTTC. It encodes CASSLVGGSYNEQFF.